Below are 25 T cell receptor beta chains sequenced from a single sample in a study of patients and donors after allogeneic stem cell transplantation. TCRdb redid the calling of the RT-PCR reads with MiXCR, one entry per CDR3 protein. The table includes over 130,000 distinct CDR3 sequences, approximately 40% detected once. Sequencing was performed on blood, either unsorted or a sorted T cell fraction (not recorded which). These receptors all come from a human donor who was either an allogeneic HSCT recipient or a stem cell or donor lymphocyte infusion donor (not recorded which). It is not recorded whose cells these are; they may come from a transplant donor.

This clonotype was observed a few times. This chain connects TRBV9 to TRBJ2-2, with D possibly matching TRBD2 (6 bases). V was cut by 9 bases and J by 6 bases, with 15 bases left in between. Germline CDR1 and CDR2: SGDLS and YYNGEE. The length of the CDR3 is 13 residues. The CDR3 bases are TGTGCCAAGGAGGGAAAGGAGGCCGGGGAGCTGTTTTTT. This translates into CAKEGKEAGELFF.

The chain joins TRBV5-5 to TRBJ2-7; D call uncertain. V lost 0 bases and J lost 4, with 5 bases in between. The length of the CDR3 is 12 residues. The germline CDR1 and CDR2 sequences are SGHKS and YYEKEE (reference sequence). This CDR3 is CASSLGVYEQYV. CDR3 bases: TGTGCCAGCAGCTTGGGCGTTTACGAGCAGTACGTC.

This clonotype has a handful of counts. The chain uses TRBV7-8 and TRBJ2-1; TRBD2 agrees at 10 bases. The CDR3 has 15 residues. J lost 9 bases, V lost 5 bases, and 10 bases had no gene match. Germline V gene lookup returns CDR1 SGHVS and CDR2 FQNEAQ. CDR3 loop: CASSPDLAGGREQFF. The CDR3 DNA reads as TGTGCCAGCAGCCCGGACTTAGCGGGGGGACGTGAGCAGTTCTTC.

The V gene is TRBV12-3 or TRBV12-4, the J gene TRBJ2-5, with 7 bases that match TRBD2. The CDR3 runs 16 residues. The V gene end was trimmed by 2 bases and the J gene end by 1 base; junction bases not matched to a gene: 7. CDR3 region: CASSLPAGYPQETQYF. For the CDR3, the DNA is TGTGCCAGCAGTTTACCAGCGGGGTACCCCCAAGAGACCCAGTACTTC.

The chain carries TRBV5-1 and TRBJ2-2; 10 bases map to TRBD1. The CDR3 contains 18 residues. The germline V gene has CDR1 SGHRS and CDR2 YFSETQ. V was pared by 3 bases and J by 3 bases, with 11 bases of the junction left unmatched. As DNA, the CDR3 is TGCGCCAGCAGCTCCCGGGACAGGGGTTCGGCGTACACCGGGGAGCTGTTTTTT. Translating it yields CASSSRDRGSAYTGELFF.

The V and J genes are TRBV15 and TRBJ2-7, with 9 positions matching TRBD2. The length of the CDR3 is 15 residues. Germline V gene lookup returns CDR1 LNHNV and CDR2 YYDKDF (reference sequence). With V trimmed by 1 base and J by 3 bases, 4 bases remained unmatched. CDR3 in amino acids: CATSRASGDYYEQYF. The CDR3 DNA reads TGTGCCACCAGCAGAGCTAGCGGGGACTACTACGAGCAGTACTTC.

V gene TRBV6-5 combines with J gene TRBJ1-1; D is unresolved. V was trimmed by 8 bases and J by 0 bases, leaving 10 bases between them. The CDR3 loop spans 13 amino acids. Germline lookup yields CDR1 MNHEY and CDR2 SVGAGI. CDR3 sequence reads: CASQRTVNTEAFF. The CDR3 nucleotides read TGTGCCAGCCAAAGGACGGTGAACACTGAAGCTTTCTTT.

This clonotype was counted only a few times. The chain employs TRBV28 and TRBJ2-7; D may be TRBD1 or TRBD2 (5 bases each). Germline assignment: CDR1 MDHEN and CDR2 SYDVKM. This CDR3 has 14 amino acids. With 4 bases removed from V and 0 bases from J, the gap between germline ends came to 10 bases. The CDR3 region has the DNA TGTGCCAGCAGTTCTCCGGGACGCTCCTACGAGCAGTACGTC. Protein product: CASSSPGRSYEQYV.

The gene calls are TRBV27 and TRBJ2-1, with 8 bases lining up with TRBD1. This CDR3 spans 16 amino acids. The germline V gene encodes CDR1 MNHEY and CDR2 SMNVEV (reference sequence). V trimming: 4 bases; J trimming: 4 bases; junction bases outside the gene matches: 9. The chain's CDR3 is CASSYTDRGEYNEQFF. Written as DNA, the CDR3 is TGTGCCAGCAGTTACACCGACAGGGGCGAATACAATGAGCAGTTCTTC.

A few counts support this clonotype. The chain is built from TRBV12-3 or TRBV12-4 and TRBJ1-2; D is unclear. This CDR3 spans 13 amino acids. Trimming cost V 0 bases and J 8 bases, with 10 bases left between them. The CDR3 loop reads CASSLADIGGYTF. The CDR3 nucleotides are TGTGCCAGCAGTTTAGCCGATATTGGGGGCTACACCTTC.

The chain couples TRBV28 to TRBJ1-1; a possible D gene is TRBD1 (6 bases). The CDR3 is 11 amino acids. Germline CDR1 MDHEN, CDR2 SYDVKM. The V end lost 7 bases, the J end lost 10 bases, and 13 bases lay between the germline ends. DNA for the CDR3: TGTGCCAGCACCCGGGGAGGGGGAGCTTTCTTT. Encoded protein: CASTRGGGAFF.

This clonotype has more than one count but fewer than ten. This chain connects TRBV7-9 to TRBJ1-1; D uncertain. Trimming took off 3 bases at V and 4 bases at J, with 12 bases between the two ends. Per the germline V gene, CDR1 is SEHNR and CDR2 is FQNEAQ (reference sequence). The CDR3 has 14 amino acids. The CDR3 here is CASSFNLGSTEAFF. The DNA of the CDR3 is TGTGCCAGCAGCTTCAACTTGGGTAGCACTGAAGCTTTCTTT.

This clonotype has more than one count but fewer than ten. V usage is TRBV7-8 and J usage is TRBJ1-5, with D hard to call. Germline CDR1 and CDR2: SGHVS and FQNEAQ. The V and J ends lost 0 bases and 9 bases respectively, with 6 bases between them. The CDR3 sequence is 12 residues long. CDR3 region: CASSLAARPQHF. The CDR3 coding sequence is TGTGCCAGCAGCTTAGCGGCAAGGCCCCAGCATTTT.

This clonotype was observed a few times. The CDR3 DNA is TGTGCCAGCTCACCGCGGGACAGTCGAACTGAAGCTTTCTTT. It specifies CASSPRDSRTEAFF. The rearrangement links TRBV18 to TRBJ1-1; TRBD1 matches 7 bases. CDR1 and CDR2 (germline): KGHSH, LQKENI. The CDR3 runs to 14 residues. Unmatched junction bases numbered 6, after V lost 3 bases and J lost 5 bases.

The chain recombines TRBV7-9 with TRBJ2-5; 8 bases line up with TRBD1. V trimming: 2 bases; J trimming: 3 bases; junction bases outside the gene matches: 11. Germline-derived CDR1 and CDR2 are SEHNR and FQNEAQ (reference sequence). The length of the CDR3 is 17 residues. This chain's CDR3 is CASSLISRDRREETQYF. CDR3 coding DNA: TGTGCCAGCAGCTTAATTTCCCGGGACAGGCGTGAAGAGACCCAGTACTTC.

This clonotype was counted between two and nine times. The J gene is TRBJ2-3, the V gene TRBV27, with D tentatively TRBD1 (6 bases). Germline V gene lookup returns CDR1 MNHEY and CDR2 SMNVEV (reference sequence). Trimming removed 2 bases at V and 4 bases at J, with 16 bases between. This CDR3 has 16 amino acids. CDR3 residues: CASSLILPGDPDTQYF. For the CDR3, the DNA is TGTGCCAGCAGTTTAATTCTCCCAGGGGACCCAGATACGCAGTATTTT.

This clonotype occurred a few times. The CDR3 reads CASSFYPPGTESNQPQHF. CDR3 in DNA: TGTGCCAGCAGTTTCTACCCCCCCGGGACAGAAAGCAATCAGCCCCAGCATTTT. The chain is built from TRBV27 and TRBJ1-5, with 7 bases lining up with TRBD1. Germline CDR1 reads MNHEY; CDR2 reads SMNVEV (reference sequence). The trim removed 3 bases at V and 1 base at J, leaving 12 bases unmatched. This CDR3 is 18 amino acids long.

This clonotype showed up just a few times. This sequence joins TRBV6-5 and TRBJ1-1; 9 nucleotides line up with TRBD1. Losses at the gene ends were 7 bases for V and 4 bases for J; bases not matched to a gene: 10. CDR3 length: 15 amino acids. The V gene's germline CDR1 is MNHEY and CDR2 SVGAGI. Written as DNA, the CDR3 is TGTGCCAGCAATCACAGACAGGGGGTCGGCACTGAAGCTTTCTTT. Translation: CASNHRQGVGTEAFF.

The chain combines TRBV27 with TRBJ2-3; TRBD1 matches 7 bases. The CDR3 has 13 residues. In germline, CDR1 is MNHEY, CDR2 SMNVEV (reference sequence). Trimming removed 2 bases from V and 4 bases from J; junction bases left unmatched: 0. CDR3 in DNA: TGTGCCAGCAGTTTACAGGGGGCAGATACGCAGTATTTT. Its translation: CASSLQGADTQYF.

This sequence joins TRBV12-3 or TRBV12-4 and TRBJ1-1; D possibly corresponds to TRBD1 (6 bases). The CDR3 is 12 amino acids. V dropped 8 bases and J dropped 4 bases, with 11 bases sitting between them. The CDR3 nucleotides are TGTGCCAGCCAGGAGGGGGGCACTGAAGCTTTCTTT. This translates into CASQEGGTEAFF.

The CDR3 DNA reads TGCGCCAGCAGCTTGGACAGGCCAATCTCTGGAAACACCATATATTTT. Its translation: CASSLDRPISGNTIYF. The V gene is TRBV5-1, the J gene TRBJ1-3; a possible D gene is TRBD1 (5 bases). The germline V gene has CDR1 SGHRS and CDR2 YFSETQ. The V gene lost 0 bases and the J gene lost 0 bases, with 10 bases spanning the gap. CDR3 length: 16 residues.

This clonotype was counted between two and nine times. The chain recombines TRBV28 with TRBJ1-2; D gene unclear. Per the germline V gene, CDR1 is MDHEN and CDR2 is SYDVKM. The CDR3 totals 14 residues. V was clipped by 5 bases and J by 5 bases, with 15 bases between them. The CDR3 protein is CASSPPGGPYGYTF. CDR3 bases: TGTGCCAGCAGTCCGCCGGGAGGCCCTTATGGCTACACCTTC.

This chain joins TRBV7-2 and TRBJ2-4; D gene uncertain. CDR3 length: 13 amino acids. Trimming took off 3 bases at V and 4 bases at J, with 7 bases between the two ends. Germline V gene data show CDR1 as SGHTA and CDR2 as FQGNSA. CDR3 sequence reads: CASSFRGKNIQYF. The DNA for the CDR3 is TGTGCCAGCAGCTTCCGAGGAAAAAACATTCAGTACTTC. Variable domain in full (rest from reference TRBV7-2 and TRBJ2-4): GAGVSQSPSNKVTEKGKDVELRCDPISGHTALYWYRQSLGQGLEFLIYFQGNSAPDKSGLPSDRFSAERTGGSVSTLTIQRTQQEDSAVYLCASSFRGKNIQYFGAGTRLSVL.

The chain carries TRBV28 and TRBJ2-1; TRBD2 matches 8 bases. The CDR3 loop spans 13 amino acids. V lost 9 bases and J lost 5; bases outside the gene matches: 6. The V gene's germline CDR1 is MDHEN and CDR2 SYDVKM. The CDR3: CASSGAGNNEQFF. The CDR3 coding sequence is TGTGCCAGTAGCGGGGCGGGGAACAATGAGCAGTTCTTC.

This clonotype has a handful of counts. CDR3 nucleotides: TGTGCCAGCAGGGTACAGGGTCCGAATGAAAAACTGTTTTTT. This translates into CASRVQGPNEKLFF. The chain combines TRBV12-3 or TRBV12-4 with TRBJ1-4; tentatively, D is TRBD1 (6 bases). Trimming cost V 6 bases and J 5 bases, with 13 bases left between them. CDR3 size: 14 residues.